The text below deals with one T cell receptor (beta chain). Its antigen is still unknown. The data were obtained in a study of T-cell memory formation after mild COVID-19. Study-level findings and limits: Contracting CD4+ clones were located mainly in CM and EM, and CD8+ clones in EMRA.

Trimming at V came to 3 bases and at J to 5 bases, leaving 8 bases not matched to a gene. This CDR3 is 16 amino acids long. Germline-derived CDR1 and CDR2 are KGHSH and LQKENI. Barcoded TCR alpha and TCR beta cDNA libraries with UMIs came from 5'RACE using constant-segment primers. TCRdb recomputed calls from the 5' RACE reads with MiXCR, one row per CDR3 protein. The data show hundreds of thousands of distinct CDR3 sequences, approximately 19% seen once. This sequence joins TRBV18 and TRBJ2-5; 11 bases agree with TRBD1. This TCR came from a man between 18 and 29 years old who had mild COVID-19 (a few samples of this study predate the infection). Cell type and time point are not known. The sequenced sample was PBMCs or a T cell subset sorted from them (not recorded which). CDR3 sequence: CASSPTGQGAYETQYF. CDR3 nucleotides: TGTGCCAGCTCACCCACAGGACAGGGGGCATATGAGACCCAGTACTTC.